Presented here are 7 T cell receptor beta chains from one specimen sequenced in a study of T-cell memory formation after mild COVID-19. TCRdb redid the calling of the 5' RACE reads with MiXCR, one entry per CDR3 protein. There are more than 80,000 distinct CDR3 sequences in the sample; 17% occur only once, and 25% to 35% lies in the top ten. Material: PBMCs or a T cell subset sorted from them (not recorded which). The receptors were gathered from an adult woman who had mild COVID-19 (a few samples of this study predate the infection). Cell type and time point are not known.

This rearrangement joins TRBV12-3 or TRBV12-4 to TRBJ2-7; D is unclear. The CDR3 is made up of 13 amino acids. V was trimmed by 4 bases and J by 2 bases, leaving 9 bases between them. The CDR3 sequence: CASSSGPPYEQYF. In DNA form, the CDR3 reads TGTGCCAGCAGTTCCGGGCCGCCCTACGAGCAGTACTTC.

This clonotype was seen a handful of times. This chain uses TRBV20-1 with TRBJ2-2; TRBD1 matches 7 bases. The CDR3 has 14 residues. Germline CDR1 is DFQATT and CDR2 is SNEGSKA (reference sequence). The V gene end was trimmed by 5 bases and the J gene end by 0 bases; junction bases not matched to a gene: 3. The CDR3 bases are TGCAGTGCTGGGGACAGAGCGAACACCGGGGAGCTGTTTTTT. It codes for CSAGDRANTGELFF.

The V call is TRBV4-1, the J call TRBJ1-1; TRBD1 matches at 8 bases. Looked up from germline, CDR1 is MGHRA and CDR2 is YSYEKL. After removal of 3 bases from V and 5 bases from J, the junction contained 8 bases not matched to a gene. The CDR3 spans 15 residues. CDR3 loop: CASSQDRVGGTEAFF. Here the CDR3 DNA reads TGCGCCAGCAGCCAGGACAGGGTCGGAGGGACTGAAGCTTTCTTT.

The table lists this clonotype with a count of one. V and J are TRBV5-4 and TRBJ1-1; D unresolved. The length of the CDR3 is 13 residues. From germline, CDR1 is SGHNT and CDR2 YYREEE (reference sequence). V lost 1 base to trimming and J lost 1 base, with 5 bases between them. CDR3 DNA: TGTGCCAGCAGCTTGAACACGAACACTGAAGCTTTCTTT. Its protein is CASSLNTNTEAFF.

The chain links TRBV18 to TRBJ2-1; possibly TRBD2 for D (5 bases). The CDR3 has 14 residues. Trimming pared 2 bases from V and 4 bases from J, leaving 9 bases between. Germline-derived CDR1 and CDR2 are KGHSH and LQKENI. The CDR3 bases are TGTGCCAGCTCACCAGACGGGAAATACAATGAGCAGTTCTTC. Protein: CASSPDGKYNEQFF.

V gene TRBV27 combines with J gene TRBJ2-4, with 8 bases identical to TRBD2. Germline V gene lookup returns CDR1 MNHEY and CDR2 SMNVEV (reference sequence). The CDR3 is 15 amino acids. Losses at the gene ends were 4 bases for V and 6 bases for J; bases not matched to a gene: 8. The CDR3 nucleotides read TGTGCCAGCAGTTATGCGGGGGGCGACGGAAACATTCAGTACTTC. Translated, it gives CASSYAGGDGNIQYF.

In the case of this clonotype: Compared with germline, one end of the junction differs, possibly owing to a read error. This chain joins TRBV7-7 and TRBJ1-1; 9 bases map to TRBD1. The germline gives CDR1 SSHAT, CDR2 FNYEAQ (reference sequence). The CDR3 is 13 amino acids. For the CDR3, the DNA is TGTGCTAGCAGCTCGGGACAGGGTACTGAAGCTTTCTTT. It yields the protein CASSSGQGTEAFF.